What follows are 32 T cell receptor beta chains derived from one specimen sequenced in a study of OX40 agonist ivuxolimab in advanced cancers. Sequencing was performed with immunoSEQ multiplex PCR; in TCRdb, only in-frame clones are kept and a portion is missing. The sample contains 50,000 to 55,000 clones, 75% to 90% of which appear only once. This material consisted of CD4+ or CD8+ T cells sorted from blood, taken in a trial of the OX40 agonist ivuxolimab. Every receptor here comes from an adult with an advanced solid tumor such as melanoma, head and neck, liver or kidney cancer.

The V and J genes are TRBV19 and TRBJ2-5; D unclear. V lost 4 bases to trimming and J lost 2 bases, with 2 bases between them. The germline gives CDR1 LNHDA, CDR2 SQIVND (reference sequence). The CDR3 sequence is 11 residues long. In DNA, the CDR3 is TGTGCCAGTAGTACGCAAGAGACCCAGTACTTC. Its translation is CASSTQETQYF.

The chain carries TRBV2 and TRBJ2-2; a weak D match, TRBD2 (5 bases). The CDR3 contains 13 residues. Germline V gene lookup returns CDR1 SNHLY and CDR2 FYNNEI. The germline V and J ends were trimmed by 6 bases and 5 bases, with 10 bases remaining between them. This CDR3 reads CASSLPGTGELFF. The CDR3 DNA reads TGTGCCAGCAGCCTCCCGGGGACCGGGGAGCTGTTTTTT.

V gene TRBV2 combines with J gene TRBJ2-7; maybe TRBD2 (5 bases). Germline loops: CDR1 SNHLY, CDR2 FYNNEI. Trimming shortened V by 5 bases and J by 1 base, and 15 bases separated the two germline ends. The CDR3 has 15 amino acids. CDR3 region: CASSNLGRGSYEQYF. The CDR3 nucleotides read TGTGCCAGCAGTAACCTAGGACGGGGATCCTACGAGCAGTACTTC. The full variable domain, completed using reference TRBV2 and TRBJ2-7, is EPEVTQTPSHQVTQMGQEVILRCVPISNHLYFYWYRQILGQKVEFLVSFYNNEISEKSEIFDDQFSVERPDGSNFTLKIRSTKLEDSAMYFCASSNLGRGSYEQYFGPGTRLTVT.

This clone was detected once. V is TRBV6-1 and J is TRBJ2-1; D is uncertain. In germline, CDR1 is MNHNS, CDR2 SASEGT. V gave up 3 bases and J gave up 0 bases, with 9 bases separating them. This CDR3 has 15 amino acids. CDR3 protein: CASSELRNSYNEQFF. As DNA, the CDR3 is TGTGCCAGCAGTGAGTTGCGGAACTCCTACAATGAGCAGTTCTTC.

The rearrangement joins TRBV5-1 to TRBJ2-1; 7 bases line up with TRBD2. V was pared by 1 base and J by 8 bases, with 12 bases of the junction left unmatched. The CDR3 consists of 16 residues. The germline V gene encodes CDR1 SGHRS and CDR2 YFSETQ. DNA of the CDR3: TGCGCCAGCAGCTTGTACCCGGGACTACTTGACGATGAGCAGTTCTTC. It yields the protein CASSLYPGLLDDEQFF.

The chain carries TRBV4-1 and TRBJ2-3; 9 nucleotides line up with TRBD1. Germline CDR1 is MGHRA and CDR2 is YSYEKL. The CDR3 spans 16 residues. The J segment lost 5 bases and the V segment lost 1 base, leaving 7 bases of the junction unmatched. DNA of the CDR3: TGCGCCAGCAGCCAAGTTATCGACAGGGGGGGAGATACGCAGTATTTT. Its translation: CASSQVIDRGGDTQYF.

The chain couples TRBV7-2 to TRBJ2-7; 10 bases map to TRBD2. The CDR3 loop spans 15 amino acids. The V and J ends lost 3 bases and 2 bases, in that order; junction bases with no gene match: 4. The germline V gene encodes CDR1 SGHTA and CDR2 FQGNSA. The CDR3 spells CASSLSGGDAYEQYF. The CDR3 coding sequence is TGTGCCAGCAGCTTGAGCGGGGGGGACGCCTACGAGCAGTACTTC.

The chain joins TRBV12-5 to TRBJ2-7; no definite D call. V dropped 1 base and J dropped 5 bases, with 15 bases sitting between them. The germline V gene encodes CDR1 LGHNT and CDR2 FRNRAP. This CDR3 region has 15 residues. The CDR3 nucleotides read TGTGCTAGTGGTTTGGGTAGTATTAGTACCCACGAGCAGTACTTC. This gives the protein CASGLGSISTHEQYF. The full variable domain, in which reference TRBV12-5 and TRBJ2-7 provide the parts outside the CDR3, is DARVTQTPRHKVTEMGQEVTMRCQPILGHNTVFWYRQTMMQGLELLAYFRNRAPLDDSGMPKDRFSAEMPDATLATLKIQPSEPRDSAVYFCASGLGSISTHEQYFGPGTRLTVT.

This clone was seen more than once but under ten times. The chain links TRBV15 to TRBJ2-1; 12 nucleotides match TRBD2. Germline V lookup: CDR1 LNHNV, CDR2 YYDKDF (reference sequence). The J segment lost 9 bases and the V segment lost 8 bases, leaving 11 bases of the junction unmatched. The CDR3 is made up of 15 amino acids. The CDR3: CATSSASGGATEQFF. Here the CDR3 DNA reads TGTGCCACCTCGTCCGCTAGCGGGGGGGCTACTGAGCAGTTCTTC.

The V and J genes are TRBV30 and TRBJ2-7; possibly TRBD2 for D (7 bases). V was pared by 2 bases and J by 4 bases, with 21 bases between. From germline, CDR1 is GTSNPN and CDR2 SVGIG (reference sequence). The CDR3 consists of 16 residues. CDR3 bases: TGTGCCTGGAGTTTGATTGATCGGGGGGCCCTGTACGAGCAGTACTTC. This translates into CAWSLIDRGALYEQYF. Supplemented by reference TRBV30 and TRBJ2-7, the full variable domain reads SQTIHQWPATLVQPVGSPLSLECTVEGTSNPNLYWYRQAAGRGLQLLFYSVGIGQISSEVPQNLSASRPQDRQFILSSKKLLLSDSGFYLCAWSLIDRGALYEQYFGPGTRLTVT.

The chain joins TRBV19 to TRBJ1-1; a weak D match, TRBD1 (6 bases). The germline CDR1 and CDR2 sequences are LNHDA and SQIVND (reference sequence). CDR3 length: 13 amino acids. Trimming pared 1 base from V and 6 bases from J, leaving 9 bases between. The CDR3 nucleotides are TGTGCCAGTAGTATAGCGGCAGGGGCTGAAGCTTTCTTT. It encodes CASSIAAGAEAFF.

The V call is TRBV10-3, the J call TRBJ1-3; D ambiguous. The V gene's germline CDR1 is ENHRY and CDR2 SYGVKD. The CDR3 length is 19 residues. V was clipped by 0 bases and J by 1 base, with 19 bases between them. The CDR3 sequence is CAISESQPRGVGSGNTIYF. The CDR3 DNA reads TGTGCCATCAGTGAGTCTCAACCTCGGGGTGTAGGGTCTGGAAACACCATATATTTT.

The gene calls are TRBV2 and TRBJ1-1; the D is unclear. The germline V gene has CDR1 SNHLY and CDR2 FYNNEI. The CDR3 is 14 residues long. V was cut by 7 bases and J by 1 base, with 13 bases left in between. CDR3 DNA sequence: TGTGCCAGCATTCTTTGGGAGAAGAACACTGAAGCTTTCTTT. Translation gives CASILWEKNTEAFF.

V is TRBV5-5 and J is TRBJ1-4; the D is unclear. V dropped 1 base and J dropped 0 bases, with 13 bases sitting between them. Germline CDR1 is SGHKS and CDR2 is YYEKEE (reference sequence). The CDR3 runs to 17 residues. The CDR3: CASSLPQTLATNEKLFF. DNA for the CDR3: TGTGCCAGCAGCTTGCCTCAGACATTGGCAACTAATGAAAAACTGTTTTTT. Drawing the rest from reference TRBV5-5 and TRBJ1-4, the complete variable domain is DAGVTQSPTHLIKTRGQQVTLRCSPISGHKSVSWYQQVLGQGPQFIFQYYEKEERGRGNFPDRFSARQFPNYSSELNVNALLLGDSALYLCASSLPQTLATNEKLFFGSGTQLSVL.

This sequence joins TRBV28 and TRBJ2-1, with D possibly matching TRBD2 (5 bases). V gave up 5 bases and J gave up 1 base, with 15 bases separating them. This CDR3 comprises 16 residues. Germline CDR1 and CDR2: MDHEN and SYDVKM. CDR3 sequence: CASSAGAPRSYNEQFF. CDR3 coding DNA: TGTGCCAGCAGTGCGGGTGCACCCCGTTCCTACAATGAGCAGTTCTTC. The whole variable domain, filled in from reference TRBV28 and TRBJ2-1, reads DVKVTQSSRYLVKRTGEKVFLECVQDMDHENMFWYRQDPGLGLRLIYFSYDVKMKEKGDIPEGYSVSREKKERFSLILESASTNQTSMYLCASSAGAPRSYNEQFFGPGTRLTVL.

The chain uses TRBV18 and TRBJ1-1, with D maybe TRBD1 (5 bases). Germline V gene data show CDR1 as KGHSH and CDR2 as LQKENI. This CDR3 is built from 15 residues. V was pared by 2 bases and J by 0 bases, with 10 bases between. CDR3 nucleotides: TGTGCCAGCTCACCAGGGGGGGAACTGAACACTGAAGCTTTCTTT. Translating gives CASSPGGELNTEAFF.

V gene TRBV10-2 combines with J gene TRBJ2-1; 9 positions match TRBD1. The germline V gene encodes CDR1 WSHSY and CDR2 SAAADI. V dropped 0 bases and J dropped 10; count of bases not matched to a gene: 4. The CDR3 has 14 residues. The CDR3 region is CASSESGQGGEQFF. CDR3 sequence (DNA): TGCGCCAGCAGTGAGTCGGGACAGGGCGGAGAGCAGTTCTTC.

This chain links TRBV5-1 with TRBJ1-5; TRBD1 aligns across 9 bases. Germline V gene sequence: CDR1 SGHRS, CDR2 YFSETQ. The CDR3 runs 15 residues. The ends lost 4 bases at V and 4 bases at J; junction bases unmatched: 6. The CDR3 is CASSRTGEGNQPQHF. CDR3 in DNA: TGCGCCAGCAGCAGGACAGGGGAGGGTAATCAGCCCCAGCATTTT. Based on the CDR3 plus reference TRBV5-1 and TRBJ1-5, the full variable domain is KAGVTQTPRYLIKTRGQQVTLSCSPISGHRSVSWYQQTPGQGLQFLFEYFSETQRNKGNFPGRFSGRQFSNSRSEMNVSTLELGDSALYLCASSRTGEGNQPQHFGDGTRLSIL.

The V call is TRBV5-4, the J call TRBJ1-4; 8 bases line up with TRBD1. The trim removed 4 bases at V and 3 bases at J, leaving 8 bases unmatched. The germline gives CDR1 SGHNT, CDR2 YYREEE (reference sequence). This CDR3 is 16 amino acids long. CDR3 sequence reads: CASSTGQVESNEKLFF. The CDR3 region has the DNA TGTGCCAGCAGCACGGGACAGGTAGAATCTAATGAAAAACTGTTTTTT.

The chain combines TRBV7-2 with TRBJ1-5; a weak D match, TRBD1 (6 bases). Germline CDR1 reads SGHTA; CDR2 reads FQGNSA. This CDR3 comprises 14 residues. The V end was cut by 5 bases, the J end by 7 bases, with 15 bases between. The CDR3 sequence: CASSLGGARQPQHF. In DNA, the CDR3 is TGTGCCAGCAGCCTTGGGGGGGCCAGGCAGCCCCAGCATTTT.

The chain is built from TRBV4-3 and TRBJ2-7; D call uncertain. V lost 3 bases to trimming and J lost 1 base, with 10 bases between them. CDR3 length equals 14 residues. From germline, CDR1 is LGHNA and CDR2 YSLEER. CDR3 protein: CASSQQADSYEQYF. The CDR3 DNA reads as TGCGCCAGCAGCCAGCAGGCGGATTCCTACGAGCAGTACTTC.

The chain has TRBV2 and TRBJ2-7; D not resolved. The CDR3 consists of 11 residues. The V gene's germline CDR1 is SNHLY and CDR2 FYNNEI. Trimming left V 8 bases short and J 0 bases short, with 5 bases between. The CDR3 loop reads CASGPSYEQYF. The CDR3, as DNA: TGTGCCAGCGGTCCCTCCTACGAGCAGTACTTC.

J is TRBJ1-1 and V is TRBV7-8; D is undetermined. From germline, CDR1 is SGHVS and CDR2 FQNEAQ. V was trimmed by 0 bases and J by 4 bases, leaving 6 bases between them. The CDR3 contains 13 residues. CDR3 bases: TGTGCCAGCAGCTTAGCCGCAGGCACTGAAGCTTTCTTT. Translated: CASSLAAGTEAFF.

The rearrangement joins TRBV28 to TRBJ1-4; D is unclear. The CDR3 runs 15 residues. Trimming removed 4 bases from V and 8 bases from J, with 17 bases in between. Looked up from germline, CDR1 is MDHEN and CDR2 is SYDVKM. CDR3 protein: CASSSFQGALEKLFF. CDR3 bases: TGTGCCAGCAGTTCATTCCAAGGAGCATTAGAAAAACTGTTTTTT.

This chain links TRBV18 with TRBJ2-1; D is perhaps TRBD1 (5 bases). V lost 0 bases and J lost 8, with 14 bases in between. There are 15 residues in the CDR3. Germline CDR1 and CDR2: KGHSH and LQKENI. The CDR3 DNA follows: TGTGCCAGCTCACCACCAAGGCAGGGTGGCGATGAGCAGTTCTTC. As protein: CASSPPRQGGDEQFF.

V is TRBV28 and J is TRBJ2-3; D possibly matches TRBD1 or TRBD2 (5 bases each). The CDR3 totals 14 residues. Germline lookup yields CDR1 MDHEN and CDR2 SYDVKM. V lost 5 bases, J lost 3 bases, and 12 bases lay in between. For the CDR3, the DNA is TGTGCCAGCAGTACCGGGACCCGGACAGATACGCAGTATTTT. It yields the protein CASSTGTRTDTQYF.

Worth noting for this clone: Other nucleotide sequences from this sample produce the same CDR3. This chain uses TRBV9 with TRBJ2-1; 12 nucleotides align to TRBD2. The CDR3 is 15 residues long. Germline lookup yields CDR1 SGDLS and CDR2 YYNGEE. With 0 bases clipped from V and 8 bases from J, the junction kept 3 bases outside the gene matches. CDR3 loop: CASSVGPSGGDEQFF. CDR3 nucleotides: TGTGCCAGCAGCGTAGGGCCTAGCGGGGGGGATGAGCAGTTCTTC.

The chain has TRBV27 and TRBJ2-5; 8 bases match TRBD1. The CDR3 has 14 residues. V shed 5 bases and J 5 bases; nucleotides not matched to a gene: 7. Germline lookup yields CDR1 MNHEY and CDR2 SMNVEV (reference sequence). CDR3: CASSLDRVRETQYF. In nucleotides, the CDR3 is TGTGCCAGCAGTCTGGACAGGGTACGGGAGACCCAGTACTTC.

The chain couples TRBV12-5 to TRBJ2-2; the match to TRBD2 covers 7 bases. The CDR3 loop spans 17 amino acids. Germline V CDR1 and CDR2: LGHNT, FRNRAP. The V segment lost 2 bases and the J segment 7 bases; nucleotides outside the gene matches: 13. The CDR3 reads CASGLRELGGEDGELFF. The CDR3 DNA is TGTGCTAGTGGTTTGAGGGAGCTGGGAGGGGAGGACGGGGAGCTGTTTTTT.

CDR3 amino acids: CASSLIDTGELFF. The CDR3 DNA sequence: TGTGCCAGCAGCTTGATAGACACCGGGGAGCTGTTTTTT. The chain combines TRBV5-5 with TRBJ2-2, with unresolved D. Germline V gene lookup returns CDR1 SGHKS and CDR2 YYEKEE (reference sequence). Trimming shortened V by 1 base and J by 3 bases, and 4 bases separated the two germline ends. The CDR3 consists of 13 residues. The full variable domain, completed using reference TRBV5-5 and TRBJ2-2, is DAGVTQSPTHLIKTRGQQVTLRCSPISGHKSVSWYQQVLGQGPQFIFQYYEKEERGRGNFPDRFSARQFPNYSSELNVNALLLGDSALYLCASSLIDTGELFFGEGSRLTVL.

The V call is TRBV18, the J call TRBJ2-5; unclear D gene. The germline V gene has CDR1 KGHSH and CDR2 LQKENI. The germline V and J ends were trimmed by 4 bases and 4 bases, with 10 bases remaining between them. The CDR3 consists of 13 residues. The CDR3 DNA is TGTGCCAGCTCACTGGCACTTATAGAGACCCAGTACTTC. It codes for CASSLALIETQYF.

The rearrangement uses TRBV9 and TRBJ2-1; 8 nucleotides match TRBD2. V shed 0 bases and J 9 bases; nucleotides not matched to a gene: 11. This CDR3 is built from 16 residues. Looked up from germline, CDR1 is SGDLS and CDR2 is YYNGEE. This CDR3 is CASSVGASGSWVEQFF. CDR3 DNA sequence: TGTGCCAGCAGCGTAGGGGCTAGCGGGTCATGGGTTGAGCAGTTCTTC.